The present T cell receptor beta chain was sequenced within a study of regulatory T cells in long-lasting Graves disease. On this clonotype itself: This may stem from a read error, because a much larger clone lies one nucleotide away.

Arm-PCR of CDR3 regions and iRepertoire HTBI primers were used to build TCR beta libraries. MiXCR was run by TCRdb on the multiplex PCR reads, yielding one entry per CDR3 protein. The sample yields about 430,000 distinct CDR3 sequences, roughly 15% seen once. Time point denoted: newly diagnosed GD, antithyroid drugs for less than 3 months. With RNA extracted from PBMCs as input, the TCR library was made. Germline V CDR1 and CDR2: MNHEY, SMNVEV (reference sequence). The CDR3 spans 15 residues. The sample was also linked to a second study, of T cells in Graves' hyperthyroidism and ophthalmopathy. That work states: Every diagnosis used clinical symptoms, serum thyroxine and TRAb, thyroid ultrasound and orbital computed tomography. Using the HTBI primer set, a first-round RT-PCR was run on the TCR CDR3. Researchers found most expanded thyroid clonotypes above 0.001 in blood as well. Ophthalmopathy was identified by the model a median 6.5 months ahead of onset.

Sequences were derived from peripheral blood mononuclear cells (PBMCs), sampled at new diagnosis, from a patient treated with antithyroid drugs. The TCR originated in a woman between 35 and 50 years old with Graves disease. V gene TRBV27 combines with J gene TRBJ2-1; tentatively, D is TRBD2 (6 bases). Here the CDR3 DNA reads TGTACCAGCAGCTTTACCCTGGGACTCCACGATGAGCAGTTCTTC. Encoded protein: CTSSFTLGLHDEQFF.